Presented here are 18 T cell receptor beta chains from one specimen sequenced in a study of T cells after yellow fever vaccination. Using its own MiXCR run on the 5' RACE reads, TCRdb lists one record per CDR3 protein. The sample has 350,000 to 550,000 distinct CDR3 sequences, approximately 19% seen once. Source: PBMCs, taken before the yellow fever booster vaccination. The receptors were gathered from a man younger than 35 who received the YFV17D yellow fever vaccine.

J is TRBJ2-5 and V is TRBV15; D remains unclear. Germline CDR1 and CDR2: LNHNV and YYDKDF (reference sequence). V lost 0 bases and J lost 13, with 12 bases in between. The CDR3 extends over 12 amino acids. CDR3 sequence: CATSRDGLDLYF. CDR3 nucleotide sequence: TGTGCCACCAGCAGAGATGGGCTAGACCTGTACTTC.

This sequence joins TRBV27 and TRBJ1-4; 7 bases align to TRBD1. The CDR3 runs to 14 residues. J lost 8 bases, V lost 6 bases, and 9 bases had no gene match. The germline V gene has CDR1 MNHEY and CDR2 SMNVEV (reference sequence). CDR3 loop: CASRRQGGGEKLFF. Here the CDR3 DNA reads TGTGCCAGCAGAAGACAGGGAGGTGGGGAAAAACTGTTTTTT.

The rearrangement joins TRBV7-2 to TRBJ2-5, with 12 bases aligning to TRBD1. Germline V CDR1 and CDR2: SGHTA, FQGNSA. The CDR3 totals 16 residues. Trimming took 6 bases from V and 5 from J; bases not matched to a gene: 10. The CDR3 bases are TGTGCCAGCAGTCCGCCCGGGACAGGGGGCAGGGAGACCCAGTACTTC. Its translation: CASSPPGTGGRETQYF.

J is TRBJ2-7 and V is TRBV5-1; D is perhaps TRBD2 (5 bases). This CDR3 comprises 11 residues. Germline-derived CDR1 and CDR2 are SGHRS and YFSETQ. V was clipped by 5 bases and J by 6 bases, with 9 bases between them. The CDR3 loop reads CASRLAGEQYF. As DNA, the CDR3 is TGCGCCAGCAGGCTGGCGGGCGAGCAGTACTTC.

This clonotype was picked up a small number of times. The chain combines TRBV4-1 with TRBJ2-3; 7 nucleotides align to TRBD1. From germline, CDR1 is MGHRA and CDR2 YSYEKL. V lost 3 bases, J lost 2 bases, and 5 bases stayed unmatched. The CDR3 has 15 amino acids. In DNA, the CDR3 is TGCGCCAGCAGCCAGGGGGACAGACCCACAGATACGCAGTATTTT. Translating it yields CASSQGDRPTDTQYF.

This clonotype was detected only a few times. The chain combines TRBV29-1 with TRBJ2-1, with TRBD2 identical over 8 bases. This CDR3 has 14 residues. Germline values: CDR1 SQVTM, CDR2 ANQGSEA. Germline trimming cut 7 bases from V and 7 bases from J; bases unmatched to any gene: 12. The CDR3 nucleotides read TGCAGCGGAGAAAGGGGTAGCGGGGCTAATGAGCAGTTCTTC. It specifies CSGERGSGANEQFF.

The V call is TRBV24-1, the J call TRBJ2-2; no reliable D call. CDR1 and CDR2 (germline): KGHDR, SFDVKD. V lost 8 bases and J 7 bases, leaving 13 bases between the germline ends. This CDR3 is built from 13 residues. CDR3 loop: CATTDASSGELFF. The CDR3 DNA is TGTGCCACCACGGACGCCTCCAGCGGGGAGCTGTTTTTT.

The sample holds a few counts of this clonotype. The DNA of the CDR3 is TGTGCCAGCAGTGACCCAGGGTGGGAGACCCAGTACTTC. It is translated as CASSDPGWETQYF. This chain links TRBV6-1 with TRBJ2-5; a weak D match, TRBD1 (5 bases). Germline V gene data show CDR1 as MNHNS and CDR2 as SASEGT. The CDR3 is made up of 13 amino acids. V was clipped by 3 bases and J by 5 bases, with 10 bases between them.

This clonotype was picked up a small number of times. The rearrangement uses TRBV9 and TRBJ1-6; no firm D call. Trimming shortened V by 3 bases and J by 10 bases, and 17 bases separated the two germline ends. Germline V gives CDR1 SGDLS, CDR2 YYNGEE. This CDR3 comprises 15 residues. The CDR3 here is CASSEEPSRRSPLHF. CDR3 in DNA: TGTGCCAGCAGCGAGGAGCCCTCAAGGCGATCACCCCTCCACTTT.

This clonotype was observed a handful of times. CDR3 DNA sequence: TGTGCCAGCAGCCCCTGGGGTAATTCACCCCTCCACTTT. Encoded protein: CASSPWGNSPLHF. This sequence joins TRBV7-6 and TRBJ1-6; D not certain. Trimming cost V 5 bases and J 6 bases, with 8 bases left between them. The CDR3 loop spans 13 amino acids. In germline, CDR1 is SGHVS, CDR2 FNYEAQ.

The CDR3 coding sequence is TGCAGTGCTAGAGTCCTGACTAGCGGGGAGTTTGGTGAGCAGTTCTTC. Residues: CSARVLTSGEFGEQFF. This sequence joins TRBV20-1 and TRBJ2-1, with 11 bases aligning to TRBD2. Germline V gene sequence: CDR1 DFQATT, CDR2 SNEGSKA (reference sequence). This CDR3 contains 16 residues. J was trimmed by 9 bases and V by 1 base; bases with no gene match: 11.

In its sample, this clonotype was seen a few times. V gene TRBV20-1 combines with J gene TRBJ1-4; D not resolved. Germline values: CDR1 DFQATT, CDR2 SNEGSKA (reference sequence). V lost 2 bases, J lost 6 bases, and 22 bases lay in between. The CDR3 spans 17 residues. The CDR3, as DNA: TGCAGTGCTAGACCCCGAGTAGCGGCAAGCCGGCATGAAAAACTGTTTTTT. It translates to CSARPRVAASRHEKLFF.

The rearrangement uses TRBV20-1 and TRBJ1-1; no reliable D call. With 3 bases removed from V and 2 bases from J, the gap between germline ends came to 10 bases. CDR3 length: 13 amino acids. Per the germline V gene, CDR1 is DFQATT and CDR2 is SNEGSKA (reference sequence). The CDR3 region is CSARGFLNTEAFF. CDR3 bases: TGCAGTGCTAGGGGGTTCCTTAACACTGAAGCTTTCTTT.

The chain uses TRBV7-9 and TRBJ2-4; TRBD1 agrees at 7 bases. The germline CDR1 and CDR2 sequences are SEHNR and FQNEAQ (reference sequence). The CDR3 is made up of 14 amino acids. The J segment lost 5 bases and the V segment lost 5 bases, leaving 6 bases of the junction unmatched. The DNA for the CDR3 is TGTGCCAGCAGCCGTGGGGACAGCCAAAACATTCAGTACTTC. Translation gives CASSRGDSQNIQYF.

The V gene is TRBV4-2, the J gene TRBJ2-3, with TRBD2 identical over 8 bases. Germline CDR1 reads LGHNA; CDR2 reads YNFKEQ. V dropped 0 bases and J dropped 4; count of bases not matched to a gene: 9. The CDR3 is made up of 17 amino acids. The CDR3 DNA reads as TGTGCCAGCAGCCAAGATCCCCTAGCGGGCTTAGCAGATACGCAGTATTTT. This translates into CASSQDPLAGLADTQYF.

The V and J genes are TRBV20-1 and TRBJ2-3; the D gene is possibly TRBD2 (5 bases). CDR1 and CDR2 from the germline V gene are DFQATT and SNEGSKA (reference sequence). Trimming took off 3 bases at V and 1 base at J, with 14 bases between the two ends. This CDR3 comprises 15 residues. CDR3 amino acids: CSASSVGEGTDTQYF. CDR3 nucleotides: TGCAGTGCTAGTTCGGTGGGAGAGGGCACAGATACGCAGTATTTT.

The chain uses TRBV4-3 and TRBJ2-3; D remains unclear. Germline V gene sequence: CDR1 LGHNA, CDR2 YSLEER. V shed 0 bases and J shed 2 bases, with 9 bases lying between them. The CDR3 is 15 amino acids. CDR3 sequence reads: CASSQDPSTTDTQYF. Here the CDR3 DNA reads TGCGCCAGCAGCCAAGACCCGAGCACCACAGATACGCAGTATTTT.

This clonotype was seen a handful of times. The chain couples TRBV18 to TRBJ1-5; no clear D gene. The CDR3 length is 13 residues. Trimming removed 0 bases at V and 9 bases at J, with 9 bases between. The germline gives CDR1 KGHSH, CDR2 LQKENI. Here the CDR3 reads CASSPPASGPQHF. CDR3 nucleotides: TGTGCCAGCTCACCACCGGCCTCCGGGCCCCAGCATTTT.